The T cell receptor beta chain under discussion was sequenced for a study of early T cells in non-severe SARS-CoV-2 infection. Each CDR3 protein is one row after TCRdb ran MiXCR on the 5' RACE reads. The data contain about 61,000 distinct CDR3 sequences, about 10% of them singletons. Sequencing used whole blood. The clonotype was recovered from an adult who was a healthcare worker with PCR-confirmed SARS-CoV-2 infection or an uninfected control (not recorded which).

The CDR3 reads CASSVAGLALLTYNEQFF. The CDR3 DNA follows: TGTGCCAGCAGCGTAGCCGGACTAGCGTTGTTGACCTACAATGAGCAGTTCTTC. V usage is TRBV9 and J usage is TRBJ2-1; 9 positions match TRBD2. Losses at the gene ends were 0 bases for V and 2 bases for J; bases not matched to a gene: 9. The germline V gene encodes CDR1 SGDLS and CDR2 YYNGEE. The CDR3 extends over 18 amino acids. Together with reference TRBV9 and TRBJ2-1, the CDR3 gives the full variable domain: DSGVTQTPKHLITATGQRVTLRCSPRSGDLSVYWYQQSLDQGLQFLIQYYNGEERAKGNILERFSAQQFPDLHSELNLSSLELGDSALYFCASSVAGLALLTYNEQFFGPGTRLTVL.